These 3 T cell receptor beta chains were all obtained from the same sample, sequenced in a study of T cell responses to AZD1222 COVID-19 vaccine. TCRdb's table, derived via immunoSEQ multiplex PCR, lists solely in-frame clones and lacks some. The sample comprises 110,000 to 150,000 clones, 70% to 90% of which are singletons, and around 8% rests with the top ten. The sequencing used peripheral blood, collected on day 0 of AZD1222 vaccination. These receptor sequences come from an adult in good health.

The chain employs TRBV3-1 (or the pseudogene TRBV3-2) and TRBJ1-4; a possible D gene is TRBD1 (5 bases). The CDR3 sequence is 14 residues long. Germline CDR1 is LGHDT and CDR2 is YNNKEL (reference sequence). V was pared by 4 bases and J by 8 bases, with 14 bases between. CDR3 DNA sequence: TGTGCCAGCAGCCTCCGCAGGGAGGGGGAAAAACTGTTTTTT. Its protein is CASSLRREGEKLFF.

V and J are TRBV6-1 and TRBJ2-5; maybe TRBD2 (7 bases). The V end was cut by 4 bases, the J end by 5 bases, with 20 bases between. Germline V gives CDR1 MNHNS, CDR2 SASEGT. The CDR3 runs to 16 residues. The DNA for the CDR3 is TGTGCCAGCAGTGCCCTTAGGCCGGGGAGGGGGGAGACCCAGTACTTC. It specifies CASSALRPGRGETQYF.

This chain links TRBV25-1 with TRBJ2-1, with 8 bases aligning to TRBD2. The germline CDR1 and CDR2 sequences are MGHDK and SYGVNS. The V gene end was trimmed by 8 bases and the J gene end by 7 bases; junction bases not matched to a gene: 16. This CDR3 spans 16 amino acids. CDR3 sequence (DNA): TGTGCCAGCTCGCACCCGGGACTAGTGGGTCGAAATGAGCAGTTCTTC. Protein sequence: CASSHPGLVGRNEQFF.